This TCR beta chain comes out of a study of OX40 agonist ivuxolimab in advanced cancers. CDR1 and CDR2 (germline): LNHDA, SQIVND (reference sequence). This CDR3 spans 14 amino acids. V lost 5 bases to trimming and J lost 2 bases; unmatched junction nucleotides: 0. Method: immunoSEQ multiplex PCR; TCRdb's copy keeps in-frame clones and lacks some. The repertoire holds some 55,000 clones, 79% seen once, with 2% to 3% in the top ten. In its sample, this clone was seen once. Its specificity is not known. Study-level results: The antigen specificity of the peripheral T cells (those that were expanded) was not determined. Low normalized T-cell clonal expansion also characterized some of the nonresponders.

The rearrangement joins TRBV19 to TRBJ1-5; 10 bases match TRBD1. This TCR derives from an adult with an advanced solid tumor such as melanoma, head and neck, liver or kidney cancer. The sample was CD4+ or CD8+ T cells sorted from blood, taken in a trial of the OX40 agonist ivuxolimab. CDR3 residues: CASSGTGGNQPQHF. CDR3 nucleotide sequence: TGTGCCAGTAGTGGGACAGGGGGCAATCAGCCCCAGCATTTT.